Below are 29 T cell receptor beta chains sequenced from a single sample in a study of cytomegalovirus exposure and HLA in healthy donors. The PCR ran on 60 Vbeta and 13 Jbeta primers. The protocol was immunoSEQ multiplex PCR, while the TCRdb copy is restricted to in-frame clones and leaves out a portion. This sample has tens of thousands of clones, with roughly 84% found just once. Source material: PBMCs. These receptors all come from a man in his 70s in good health and CMV-seropositive.

The rearrangement joins TRBV4-2 to TRBJ2-7, with 9 bases fitting TRBD2. Germline V gives CDR1 LGHNA, CDR2 YNFKEQ. Trimming cost V 3 bases and J 3 bases; bases outside gene matches: 15. CDR3 size: 18 residues. The CDR3 here is CASSHRTPLAGTNYEQYF. The DNA for the CDR3 is TGTGCCAGCAGCCACAGGACCCCCCTAGCGGGAACTAACTACGAGCAGTACTTC.

The genes are TRBV9 and TRBJ1-5; 7 bases agree with TRBD1. This CDR3 region has 15 residues. Losses at the gene ends were 0 bases for V and 4 bases for J; bases not matched to a gene: 4. Germline V gene sequence: CDR1 SGDLS, CDR2 YYNGEE. CDR3 DNA sequence: TGTGCCAGCAGCGTAGAGGGGGCCTGGAATCAGCCCCAGCATTTT. This gives the protein CASSVEGAWNQPQHF.

The CDR3 loop is CASSLAGTGYNGYTF. Here the CDR3 DNA reads TGCGCCAGCAGCTTGGCCGGGACAGGGTACAATGGCTACACCTTC. The chain joins TRBV5-1 to TRBJ1-2; TRBD1 agrees at 9 bases. The CDR3 spans 15 residues. V shed 0 bases, J shed 6 bases, and the junction held 6 bases outside the gene matches. Germline values: CDR1 SGHRS, CDR2 YFSETQ.

The chain has TRBV7-9 and TRBJ2-7; 9 bases match TRBD1. Unmatched junction bases numbered 10, after V lost 1 base and J lost 6 bases. Germline V gene sequence: CDR1 SEHNR, CDR2 FQNEAQ (reference sequence). This CDR3 is built from 16 residues. The CDR3 nucleotides read TGTGCCAGCAGCTTAGGTGCCGGGACAGGGCTCGGCGAGCAGTACTTC. Residues: CASSLGAGTGLGEQYF.

J is TRBJ1-2 and V is TRBV10-1; TRBD1 agrees at 8 bases. CDR1 is WNHNN, CDR2 SYGVQD, per germline (reference sequence). The trim removed 4 bases at V and 6 bases at J, leaving 4 bases unmatched. The CDR3 spans 13 residues. CDR3 nucleotides: TGCGCCAGCAGTGCGGCAGGGGGCCATGGCTACACCTTC. It encodes CASSAAGGHGYTF.

This clone is a singleton in its sample. The chain links TRBV6-5 to TRBJ1-6; the D gene is possibly TRBD1 (5 bases). Trimming pared 6 bases from V and 10 bases from J, leaving 16 bases between. Looked up from germline, CDR1 is MNHEY and CDR2 is SVGAGI. This CDR3 comprises 14 residues. The CDR3 region is CASSTQTAGSPLHF. The CDR3, as DNA: TGTGCCAGCAGCACACAGACAGCGGGGTCACCCCTCCACTTT.

V usage is TRBV5-1 and J usage is TRBJ1-1, with 11 nucleotides matching TRBD1. Trimming at V came to 3 bases and at J to 4 bases, leaving 8 bases not matched to a gene. The CDR3 is 16 residues long. Germline CDR1 is SGHRS and CDR2 is YFSETQ. Here the CDR3 reads CASSWTGTGGGTEAFF. CDR3 sequence (DNA): TGCGCCAGCAGCTGGACCGGGACAGGGGGTGGCACTGAAGCTTTCTTT.

V usage is TRBV4-2 and J usage is TRBJ1-2, with 8 bases matching TRBD1. The germline CDR1 and CDR2 sequences are LGHNA and YNFKEQ. The V segment lost 4 bases and the J segment 8 bases; nucleotides outside the gene matches: 9. The CDR3 has 14 residues. This CDR3 reads CASSPQQTGEGYTF. The CDR3 DNA sequence: TGTGCCAGCAGCCCTCAACAGACAGGGGAGGGCTACACCTTC.

This clone was detected only a few times. The V and J genes are TRBV9 and TRBJ2-5; 11 bases match TRBD2. There are 15 residues in the CDR3. J was trimmed by 7 bases and V by 0 bases; bases with no gene match: 5. The germline V gene has CDR1 SGDLS and CDR2 YYNGEE. The CDR3 nucleotides read TGTGCCAGCAGCGTAGATAGCGGGAGGGCCTCGACCCAGTACTTC. Its protein product is CASSVDSGRASTQYF.

The rearrangement joins TRBV9 to TRBJ2-7; perhaps TRBD2 as D (6 bases). CDR3 size: 14 residues. Germline CDR1 SGDLS, CDR2 YYNGEE. The germline V and J ends were trimmed by 0 bases and 10 bases, with 17 bases remaining between them. The DNA for the CDR3 is TGTGCCAGCAGCGTAGCTGTAGCGGAGACATTACAGTACTTC. The encoded protein is CASSVAVAETLQYF. Using reference TRBV9 and TRBJ2-7 for the parts outside the CDR3, the full variable domain is DSGVTQTPKHLITATGQRVTLRCSPRSGDLSVYWYQQSLDQGLQFLIQYYNGEERAKGNILERFSAQQFPDLHSELNLSSLELGDSALYFCASSVAVAETLQYFGPGTRLTVT.

The chain recombines TRBV28 with TRBJ2-7; D may be TRBD1 (5 bases). There are 12 residues in the CDR3. V was cut by 5 bases and J by 5 bases, with 10 bases left in between. CDR1 and CDR2 (germline): MDHEN, SYDVKM. As DNA, the CDR3 is TGTGCCAGCAGTATCAGGGTCAACGAGCAGTACTTC. Protein sequence: CASSIRVNEQYF.

This sequence joins TRBV5-8 and TRBJ2-5; a weak D match, TRBD2 (5 bases). The V end lost 0 bases, the J end lost 5 bases, and 11 bases lay between the germline ends. The CDR3 has 14 amino acids. Germline V gene lookup returns CDR1 SGHTS and CDR2 YDEGEE. As DNA, the CDR3 is TGTGCCAGCAGCTTGGGACCGGGATATGAGACCCAGTACTTC. Its translation is CASSLGPGYETQYF.

The rearrangement links TRBV13 to TRBJ1-5; D not resolved. The CDR3 has 14 residues. Germline CDR1 and CDR2: PRHDT and FYEKMQ (reference sequence). Trimming removed 5 bases at V and 4 bases at J, with 12 bases between. CDR3 coding DNA: TGTGCCAGCAGCGGCCCGGGAGGGAATCAGCCCCAGCATTTT. Translating gives CASSGPGGNQPQHF.

The V call is TRBV20-1, the J call TRBJ2-7, with D perhaps matching TRBD2 (5 bases). The CDR3 extends over 11 amino acids. The germline CDR1 and CDR2 sequences are DFQATT and SNEGSKA (reference sequence). V gave up 5 bases and J gave up 3 bases, with 8 bases separating them. CDR3 loop: CSAQRDYEQYF. In DNA form, the CDR3 reads TGCAGTGCTCAACGGGACTACGAGCAGTACTTC.

J is TRBJ2-1 and V is TRBV10-3; 7 bases are shared with TRBD1. This CDR3 has 13 amino acids. After removal of 8 bases from V and 7 bases from J, the junction contained 8 bases not matched to a gene. The germline V gene encodes CDR1 ENHRY and CDR2 SYGVKD. The CDR3 here is CAIGQATGNEQFF. CDR3 bases: TGTGCCATCGGCCAAGCGACAGGGAATGAGCAGTTCTTC.

In DNA form, the CDR3 reads TGCGCCAGCACCGACTCCAGCTTTTCCTACGAGCAGTACTTC. It encodes CASTDSSFSYEQYF. The chain employs TRBV5-1 and TRBJ2-5; no reliable D call. The better agreement between TRBJ2-7 and the DNA end casts doubt on the J call. There are 14 residues in the CDR3. The germline gives CDR1 SGHRS, CDR2 YFSETQ.

The V gene is TRBV5-8, the J gene TRBJ2-1, with D possibly TRBD1 on 5 matching bases. From germline, CDR1 is SGHTS and CDR2 YDEGEE. V was pared by 4 bases and J by 4 bases, with 9 bases between. The CDR3 covers 13 residues. This CDR3 is CASSPGIYNEQFF. In DNA, the CDR3 is TGTGCCAGCAGCCCAGGGATTTACAATGAGCAGTTCTTC.

The sample holds a few counts of this clone. This chain connects TRBV6-5 to TRBJ1-1; no clear D. Germline values: CDR1 MNHEY, CDR2 SVGAGI. The CDR3 has 14 amino acids. V was pared by 0 bases and J by 4 bases, with 9 bases between. Here the CDR3 reads CASSYSRTGTEAFF. CDR3 sequence (DNA): TGTGCCAGCAGTTACTCCCGGACTGGCACTGAAGCTTTCTTT.

V gene TRBV7-6 combines with J gene TRBJ2-7, with D uncertain. V lost 1 base and J lost 0, with 10 bases in between. The CDR3 spans 15 residues. CDR1 and CDR2 (germline): SGHVS, FNYEAQ. The CDR3 DNA sequence: TGTGCCAGCAGCTTAGGCGCTCCGAACTCCTACGAGCAGTACTTC. Protein product: CASSLGAPNSYEQYF.

The rearrangement uses TRBV29-1 and TRBJ1-1; 8 bases agree with TRBD1. Germline loops: CDR1 SQVTM, CDR2 ANQGSEA. This CDR3 has 13 amino acids. V gave up 7 bases and J gave up 3 bases; unmatched junction bases: 7. For the CDR3, the DNA is TGCAGCGGCCAGACAGGGGTATACACTGAAGCTTTCTTT. Protein sequence: CSGQTGVYTEAFF.

The chain uses TRBV9 and TRBJ1-5, with a weak D call TRBD1 (5 bases). Germline CDR1 and CDR2: SGDLS and YYNGEE. V gave up 4 bases and J gave up 5 bases, with 16 bases separating them. CDR3 length: 15 residues. CDR3 DNA: TGTGCCAGCAGCCCCCAAGGTAGGGGCGATCAGCCCCAGCATTTT. This gives the protein CASSPQGRGDQPQHF.

This chain joins TRBV11-2 and TRBJ1-4, with unresolved D. Germline CDR1 reads SGHAT; CDR2 reads FQNNGV. This CDR3 contains 17 residues. V lost 0 bases, J lost 0 bases, and 11 bases lay in between. CDR3: CASSLDARITTNEKLFF. DNA of the CDR3: TGTGCCAGCAGCTTAGATGCCAGGATTACAACTAATGAAAAACTGTTTTTT.

The chain recombines TRBV4-3 with TRBJ2-3; 12 nucleotides match TRBD2. Germline V gene data show CDR1 as LGHNA and CDR2 as YSLEER. V shed 3 bases and J 6 bases; nucleotides not matched to a gene: 4. CDR3 length: 15 amino acids. The CDR3 region has the DNA TGCGCCAGCAGCCAGCGGACTAGCGGGGTCGATACGCAGTATTTT. Translation: CASSQRTSGVDTQYF.

The chain carries TRBV5-6 and TRBJ1-5; perhaps TRBD1 as D (5 bases). V was pared by 3 bases and J by 4 bases, with 20 bases between. CDR3 length: 17 amino acids. CDR1 is SGHDT, CDR2 YYEEEE, per germline. The CDR3 region is CASSWGGGQGGNQPQHF. The CDR3 bases are TGTGCCAGCAGCTGGGGGGGTGGGCAGGGAGGGAATCAGCCCCAGCATTTT. Supplemented by reference TRBV5-6 and TRBJ1-5, the full variable domain reads DAGVTQSPTHLIKTRGQQVTLRCSPKSGHDTVSWYQQALGQGPQFIFQYYEEEERQRGNFPDRFSGHQFPNYSSELNVNALLLGDSALYLCASSWGGGQGGNQPQHFGDGTRLSIL.

The table lists this clone with a few counts. The chain employs TRBV18 and TRBJ1-1, with TRBD1 matching over 8 bases. The V gene end was trimmed by 2 bases and the J gene end by 13 bases; junction bases not matched to a gene: 9. This CDR3 spans 13 amino acids. CDR1 is KGHSH and CDR2 is LQKENI in the germline V gene. The DNA of the CDR3 is TGTGCCAGCTCACCATACGTGAAGACAGGGGATTTCTTT. Protein: CASSPYVKTGDFF.

This clone was counted only a few times. The chain has TRBV2 and TRBJ1-5; the match to TRBD1 covers 8 bases. The CDR3 runs to 14 residues. Germline CDR1 is SNHLY and CDR2 is FYNNEI. V shed 5 bases, J shed 5 bases, and the junction held 5 bases outside the gene matches. The DNA for the CDR3 is TGTGCCAGCAGTCCGGACAGGGTGGATCAGCCCCAGCATTTT. Translated: CASSPDRVDQPQHF. The variable domain in full, with the rest retrieved from reference TRBV2 and TRBJ1-5, is EPEVTQTPSHQVTQMGQEVILRCVPISNHLYFYWYRQILGQKVEFLVSFYNNEISEKSEIFDDQFSVERPDGSNFTLKIRSTKLEDSAMYFCASSPDRVDQPQHFGDGTRLSIL.

This clone was picked up one time. The genes are TRBV30 and TRBJ2-7; TRBD2 aligns across 8 bases. The CDR3 has 16 residues. The V segment lost 1 base and the J segment 5 bases; nucleotides outside the gene matches: 13. Germline assignment: CDR1 GTSNPN and CDR2 SVGIG (reference sequence). CDR3 in amino acids: CAWSARGGPFNHEQYF. In nucleotides, the CDR3 is TGTGCCTGGAGTGCCCGCGGGGGGCCCTTTAACCACGAGCAGTACTTC.

V usage is TRBV27 and J usage is TRBJ1-1; weak D call: TRBD1 (6 bases). CDR1 is MNHEY and CDR2 is SMNVEV in the germline V gene (reference sequence). The CDR3 has 13 amino acids. V lost 6 bases and J 5 bases, leaving 13 bases between the germline ends. The CDR3 region is CASRPRTETEAFF. For the CDR3, the DNA is TGTGCCAGCAGACCCCGGACAGAAACTGAAGCTTTCTTT.

This clone was counted between two and nine times. The chain recombines TRBV5-4 with TRBJ2-3, with 9 bases aligning to TRBD2. This CDR3 is 15 amino acids long. Germline CDR1 is SGHNT and CDR2 is YYREEE (reference sequence). The J segment lost 2 bases and the V segment lost 2 bases, leaving 3 bases of the junction unmatched. The CDR3 here is CASSFRLADTDTQYF. The CDR3 DNA sequence: TGTGCCAGCAGCTTTAGACTAGCGGACACAGATACGCAGTATTTT.